Listed below are T cell receptor beta chains from one sample, sequenced in a study of response to subunit inactivated influenza vaccine. TCRdb reprocessed the RT-PCR reads with MiXCR, giving one entry per CDR3 protein. The data hold around 300,000 distinct CDR3 sequences, with roughly 22% observed a single time. The sample in question was PBMCs from blood, obtained approximately 20 months after vaccination. These receptors all come from a man aged 50-75 years who received an inactivated influenza vaccine. Each CDR3 is given with its conserved first and last residue. D genes are given only for firm matches. The size entry is marked missing in some rows and otherwise reads once, few, many or a size class.

clone size: few
J gene: TRBJ1-5
D gene: NA
V gene: TRBV6-2/TRBV6-3
CDR3 DNA: TGTGCCAGCAGCCCACACGATCCTAGCAATCAGCCCCAGCATTTT
CDR3 protein: CASSPHDPSNQPQHF

clone size: NA
J gene: TRBJ1-5
D gene: NA
V gene: TRBV10-3
CDR3 DNA: TGTGCCATCAGTGAGCGGGGGGCTCAGATAGGCCCCCAGCATTTT
CDR3 protein: CAISERGAQIGPQHF

clone size: few
J gene: TRBJ2-1
D gene: NA
V gene: TRBV7-8
CDR3 DNA: TGTGCCAGCAGCTTAGGGTCGTCGGAGCAGTTCTTC
CDR3 protein: CASSLGSSEQFF

clone size: few
J gene: TRBJ2-3
D gene: NA
V gene: TRBV28
CDR3 DNA: TGTGCCAGCAGTTTATCATCACTAGGGTTTTCAGATACGCAGTATTTT
CDR3 protein: CASSLSSLGFSDTQYF

clone size: few
J gene: TRBJ1-2
D gene: NA
V gene: TRBV28
CDR3 DNA: TGTGCCAGCAGAGGGACCGCAGGTGGCTACACCTTC
CDR3 protein: CASRGTAGGYTF

clone size: NA
J gene: TRBJ2-7
D gene: NA
V gene: TRBV28
CDR3 DNA: TGTGCCAGCAGTTTAACTGCGGGATTCTCCTACGAGCAGTACTTC
CDR3 protein: CASSLTAGFSYEQYF

clone size: NA
J gene: TRBJ1-5
D gene: NA
V gene: TRBV5-1
CDR3 DNA: TGCGCCAGCAGCTTGGTTCCCGGCGATCAGCCCCAGCATTTT
CDR3 protein: CASSLVPGDQPQHF

clone size: NA
J gene: TRBJ2-3
D gene: TRBD2
V gene: TRBV19
CDR3 DNA: TGTGCCAGTAGTATTTTGACCAGCGGGACCCGCACAGATACGCAGTATTTT
CDR3 protein: CASSILTSGTRTDTQYF

clone size: NA
J gene: TRBJ1-1
D gene: NA
V gene: TRBV12-3/TRBV12-4
CDR3 DNA: TGTGCCAGCAGTGCGTGGATGAACACTGAAGCTTTCTTT
CDR3 protein: CASSAWMNTEAFF

clone size: NA
J gene: TRBJ2-5
D gene: NA
V gene: TRBV7-7
CDR3 DNA: TGTGCTAGCAGCTTCGGGATGCAAGAGACCCAGTACTTC
CDR3 protein: CASSFGMQETQYF

clone size: NA
J gene: TRBJ2-6
D gene: NA
V gene: TRBV18
CDR3 DNA: TGTGCCAGCTCACCCACACAGGGAACGCTCTCTGGGGCCAACGTCCTGACTTTC
CDR3 protein: CASSPTQGTLSGANVLTF

clone size: few
J gene: TRBJ2-5
D gene: NA
V gene: TRBV7-9
CDR3 DNA: TGTGCCAGCAGCTTAGTCGGGGGAACCCAAGAGACCCAGTACTTC
CDR3 protein: CASSLVGGTQETQYF

clone size: few
J gene: TRBJ2-5
D gene: NA
V gene: TRBV5-1
CDR3 DNA: TGCGCCAGCAGCTTGGATCCGGGGGATCAAGAGACCCAGTACTTC
CDR3 protein: CASSLDPGDQETQYF

clone size: NA
J gene: TRBJ2-1
D gene: NA
V gene: TRBV27
CDR3 DNA: TGTGCCAGCAGTTTATCGAGGGCAGTGAACAATGAGCAGTTCTTC
CDR3 protein: CASSLSRAVNNEQFF

clone size: many
J gene: TRBJ1-1
D gene: NA
V gene: TRBV5-1
CDR3 DNA: TGCGCCAGCAGCGCTGGACTCCGTGAACCTGAAGCTTTCTTT
CDR3 protein: CASSAGLREPEAFF

clone size: few
J gene: TRBJ1-1
D gene: NA
V gene: TRBV5-1
CDR3 DNA: TGCGCCAGCAGCCCAACCCTGGGACCCACGAACACTGAAGCTTTCTTT
CDR3 protein: CASSPTLGPTNTEAFF

clone size: few
J gene: TRBJ1-1
D gene: TRBD1
V gene: TRBV10-3
CDR3 DNA: TGTGCCATCAGTCAGACAGGGGGCAATGAAGCTTTCTTT
CDR3 protein: CAISQTGGNEAFF

clone size: NA
J gene: TRBJ1-6
D gene: TRBD1
V gene: TRBV11-3
CDR3 DNA: TGTGCCAGCAGCCCGACAGGGGAAAATTCACCCCTCCACTTT
CDR3 protein: CASSPTGENSPLHF

clone size: few
J gene: TRBJ1-1
D gene: TRBD1
V gene: TRBV9
CDR3 DNA: TGTGCCAGCAGCGTTGAGGGACAGGGCTACACTGAAGCTTTCTTT
CDR3 protein: CASSVEGQGYTEAFF

clone size: NA
J gene: TRBJ2-7
D gene: TRBD2
V gene: TRBV4-3
CDR3 DNA: TGCGCCAGCAGCCAAGATATTTCTTCGGGAGGCTACGAGCAGTACTTC
CDR3 protein: CASSQDISSGGYEQYF

clone size: few
J gene: TRBJ2-5
D gene: TRBD1
V gene: TRBV20-1
CDR3 DNA: TGCAGTGCGACGGACAGGCTAGAGACCCAGTACTTC
CDR3 protein: CSATDRLETQYF

clone size: few
J gene: TRBJ1-2
D gene: NA
V gene: TRBV6-2/TRBV6-3
CDR3 DNA: TGTGCCAGCAGTTCCTCAGGATGGCCGGGCTACACCTTC
CDR3 protein: CASSSSGWPGYTF

clone size: NA
J gene: TRBJ2-3
D gene: TRBD2
V gene: TRBV7-9
CDR3 DNA: TGTGCCAGCAGCTTACGGGCGGGGGGGCGCACAGATACGCAGTATTTT
CDR3 protein: CASSLRAGGRTDTQYF

clone size: NA
J gene: TRBJ2-1
D gene: NA
V gene: TRBV15
CDR3 DNA: TGTGCCACCAGCAGAGTGAGGAGAACATCCTACAATGAGCAGTTCTTC
CDR3 protein: CATSRVRRTSYNEQFF

clone size: few
J gene: TRBJ2-7
D gene: NA
V gene: TRBV24-1
CDR3 DNA: TGTGCCACCAGTGATGAGGGCCAGAGGAGGTACTTC
CDR3 protein: CATSDEGQRRYF

clone size: NA
J gene: TRBJ2-3
D gene: NA
V gene: TRBV12-5
CDR3 DNA: TGTGCTAGTGGTTCGGACAGCCATACGCAGTATTTT
CDR3 protein: CASGSDSHTQYF

clone size: many
J gene: TRBJ2-1
D gene: NA
V gene: TRBV15
CDR3 DNA: TGTGCCACCAGCAGCCAAGAGTTAGGGGGTGAGCAGTTCTTC
CDR3 protein: CATSSQELGGEQFF